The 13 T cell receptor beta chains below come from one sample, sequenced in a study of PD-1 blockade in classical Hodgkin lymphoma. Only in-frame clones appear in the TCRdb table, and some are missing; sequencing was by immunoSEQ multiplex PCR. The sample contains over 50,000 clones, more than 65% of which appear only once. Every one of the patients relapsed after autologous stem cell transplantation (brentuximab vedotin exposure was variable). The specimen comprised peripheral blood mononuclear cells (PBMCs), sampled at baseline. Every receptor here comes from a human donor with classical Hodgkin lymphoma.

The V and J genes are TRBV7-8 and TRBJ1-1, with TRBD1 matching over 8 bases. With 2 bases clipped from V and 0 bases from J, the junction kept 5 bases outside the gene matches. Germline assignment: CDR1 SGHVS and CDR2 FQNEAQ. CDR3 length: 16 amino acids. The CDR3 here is CASSLNSGGLNTEAFF. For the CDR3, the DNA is TGTGCCAGCAGCTTAAATTCAGGGGGCCTGAACACTGAAGCTTTCTTT.

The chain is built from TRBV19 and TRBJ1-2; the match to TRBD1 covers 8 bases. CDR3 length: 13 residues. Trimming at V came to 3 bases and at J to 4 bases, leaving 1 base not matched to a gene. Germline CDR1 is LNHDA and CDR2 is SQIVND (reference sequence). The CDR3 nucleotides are TGTGCCAGTAGTATGGGGACAGGCTATGGCTACACCTTC. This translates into CASSMGTGYGYTF.

CDR3 DNA sequence: TGCGCCAGCAGCTTTATACTAGCGGGAGCTGCTGGGGAGCTGTTTTTT. Translation: CASSFILAGAAGELFF. J is TRBJ2-2 and V is TRBV5-1; 11 positions agree with TRBD2. Germline CDR1 is SGHRS and CDR2 is YFSETQ. The CDR3 is 16 amino acids. V shed 2 bases and J 8 bases; nucleotides not matched to a gene: 8.

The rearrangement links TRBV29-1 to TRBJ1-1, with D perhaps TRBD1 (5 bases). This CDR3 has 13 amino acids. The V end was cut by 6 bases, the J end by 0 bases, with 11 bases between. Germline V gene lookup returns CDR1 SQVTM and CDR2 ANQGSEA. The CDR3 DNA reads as TGCAGCGTCGACACAGGATTGAACACTGAAGCTTTCTTT. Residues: CSVDTGLNTEAFF.

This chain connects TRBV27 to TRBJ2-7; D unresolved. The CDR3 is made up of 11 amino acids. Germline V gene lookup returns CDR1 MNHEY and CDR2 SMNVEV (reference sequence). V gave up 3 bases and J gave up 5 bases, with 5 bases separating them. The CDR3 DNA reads TGTGCCAGCAGTTTCGGCCACGAGCAGTACTTC. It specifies CASSFGHEQYF.

As DNA, the CDR3 is TGCGCCAGCAGCCAAGGTGAGGGGTTCCGCACTGAAGCTTTCTTT. Its protein product is CASSQGEGFRTEAFF. The V and J genes are TRBV4-1 and TRBJ1-1; the D gene is possibly TRBD1 (5 bases). Germline-derived CDR1 and CDR2 are MGHRA and YSYEKL. The V and J ends lost 1 base and 4 bases respectively, with 13 bases between them. CDR3 size: 15 residues.

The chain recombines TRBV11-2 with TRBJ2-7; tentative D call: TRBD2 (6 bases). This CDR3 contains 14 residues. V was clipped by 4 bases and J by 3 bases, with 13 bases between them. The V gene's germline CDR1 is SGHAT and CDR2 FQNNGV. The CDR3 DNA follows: TGTGCCAGCAGCTCGCTAGCGAGACTCTACGAGCAGTACTTC. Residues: CASSSLARLYEQYF.

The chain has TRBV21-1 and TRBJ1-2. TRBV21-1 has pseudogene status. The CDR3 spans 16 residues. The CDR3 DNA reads TGTGCCAGCAGTAAAGGTCTAGCGGACAGGAACTATGGCTACACCTTC. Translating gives CASSKGLADRNYGYTF.

CDR3 sequence (DNA): TGTGCCAGCAGCTTGGGCGGGAGGGCGGACACCGGGGAGCTGTTTTTT. Translated, it gives CASSLGGRADTGELFF. The rearrangement joins TRBV5-6 to TRBJ2-2; 9 bases fit TRBD2. The germline gives CDR1 SGHDT, CDR2 YYEEEE. The J segment lost 3 bases and the V segment lost 0 bases, leaving 3 bases of the junction unmatched. The CDR3 covers 16 residues.

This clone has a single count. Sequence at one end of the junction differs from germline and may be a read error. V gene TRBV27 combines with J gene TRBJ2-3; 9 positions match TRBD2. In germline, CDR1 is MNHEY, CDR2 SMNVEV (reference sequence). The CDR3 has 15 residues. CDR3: CASSLSTSGIDTQYF. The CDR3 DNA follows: TGTGCCAGCAGTCTATCGACTAGCGGTATTGATACGCAGTATTTT.

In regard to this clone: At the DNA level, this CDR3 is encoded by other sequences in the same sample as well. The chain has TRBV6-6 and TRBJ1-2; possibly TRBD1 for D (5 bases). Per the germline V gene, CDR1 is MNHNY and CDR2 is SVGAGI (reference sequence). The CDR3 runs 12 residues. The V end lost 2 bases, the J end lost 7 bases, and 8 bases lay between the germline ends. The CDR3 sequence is CASSYLGGGYTF. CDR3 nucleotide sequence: TGTGCCAGCAGTTACCTTGGGGGTGGCTACACCTTC.

CDR3: CAWSYTGSKAFF. The DNA for the CDR3 is TGTGCCTGGAGTTATACCGGGAGTAAAGCTTTCTTT. V gene TRBV30 combines with J gene TRBJ1-1; D unresolved. The CDR3 is 12 residues long. Germline V lookup: CDR1 GTSNPN, CDR2 SVGIG (reference sequence). Trimming pared 2 bases from V and 9 bases from J, leaving 13 bases between. Full variable domain (missing parts from reference TRBV30 and TRBJ1-1): SQTIHQWPATLVQPVGSPLSLECTVEGTSNPNLYWYRQAAGRGLQLLFYSVGIGQISSEVPQNLSASRPQDRQFILSSKKLLLSDSGFYLCAWSYTGSKAFFGQGTRLTVV.

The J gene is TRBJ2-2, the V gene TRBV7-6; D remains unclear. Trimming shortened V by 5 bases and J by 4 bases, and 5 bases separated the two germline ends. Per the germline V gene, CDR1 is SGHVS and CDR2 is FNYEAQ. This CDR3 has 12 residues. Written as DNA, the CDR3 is TGTGCCAGCAGCATATCCACCGGGGAGCTGTTTTTT. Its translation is CASSISTGELFF.